This T cell receptor (beta chain) was identified during a study of cytomegalovirus exposure and HLA in healthy donors. On this clone: Its matching antigen is unknown.

General study findings and limits: Later analysis showed most CMV-associated TCR beta chains appearing HLA-restricted.

V lost 4 bases and J lost 3; bases outside the gene matches: 10. Per the germline V gene, CDR1 is LNHNV and CDR2 is YYDKDF (reference sequence). This CDR3 region has 16 residues. The PCR had 60 Vbeta and 13 Jbeta primers. The method was immunoSEQ multiplex PCR; TCRdb's version includes in-frame clones alone and lacks a portion of them. Of about 82,000 clones in the sample, less than 80% were seen once. The chain employs TRBV15 and TRBJ2-7; 9 bases align to TRBD1. The sequenced sample consisted of PBMCs. The receptor comes from a woman aged 45-59 years in good health and CMV-seropositive. DNA of the CDR3: TGTGCCACCAGCAAAAAAACTACGGGACAGGGCTACGAGCAGTACTTC. The encoded protein is CATSKKTTGQGYEQYF.